This T cell receptor (beta chain) came from a study of regulatory T cells in long-lasting Graves disease. Study-wide points: Among persistent patients, a larger number of public clonotypes were shared (approximately 2,900) than among newly diagnosed patients (about 970). TRBV28, TRBJ1-2 and TRBJ2-5 emerged as the favored segments in persistent disease.

Germline loops: CDR1 DFQATT, CDR2 SNEGSKA (reference sequence). This CDR3 contains 17 residues. Losses at the gene ends were 3 bases for V and 0 bases for J; bases not matched to a gene: 10. A word on this clonotype: Its antigen is as yet unknown.

Arm-PCR of CDR3 regions and iRepertoire HTBI primers were used to build TCR beta libraries. TCRdb re-derived calls from the multiplex PCR reads in MiXCR, one entry per CDR3 protein. The profile shows 200,000 to 250,000 distinct CDR3 sequences, 20% to 25% of them singletons. Time point here: newly diagnosed GD, antithyroid drugs for less than 3 months. Extracted PBMC RNA gave rise to the TCR library. The patient group derived from an endocrinology department in Xi'an, China. The sample was peripheral blood mononuclear cells (PBMCs), taken at new diagnosis, from a patient treated with antithyroid drugs. This clonotype was sampled from a female donor with Graves disease. The chain uses TRBV20-1 and TRBJ1-1; 10 bases align to TRBD1. This CDR3 is CSARQGQGRYMNTEAFF. The CDR3 region has the DNA TGCAGTGCTAGGCAGGGACAGGGGCGATACATGAACACTGAAGCTTTCTTT.